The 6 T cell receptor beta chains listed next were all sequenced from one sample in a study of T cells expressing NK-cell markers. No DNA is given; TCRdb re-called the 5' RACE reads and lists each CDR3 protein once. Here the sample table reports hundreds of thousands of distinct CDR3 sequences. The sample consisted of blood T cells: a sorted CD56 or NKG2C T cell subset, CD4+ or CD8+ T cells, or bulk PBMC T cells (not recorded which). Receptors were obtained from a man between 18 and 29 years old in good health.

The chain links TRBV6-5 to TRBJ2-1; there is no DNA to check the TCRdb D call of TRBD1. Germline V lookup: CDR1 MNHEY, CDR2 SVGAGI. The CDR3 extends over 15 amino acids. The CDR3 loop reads CASSYASEGDNEQFF.

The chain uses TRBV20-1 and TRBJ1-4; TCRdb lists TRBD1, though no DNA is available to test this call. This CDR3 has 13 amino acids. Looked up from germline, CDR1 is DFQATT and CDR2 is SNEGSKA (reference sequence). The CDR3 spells CSAQGVSNEKLFF.

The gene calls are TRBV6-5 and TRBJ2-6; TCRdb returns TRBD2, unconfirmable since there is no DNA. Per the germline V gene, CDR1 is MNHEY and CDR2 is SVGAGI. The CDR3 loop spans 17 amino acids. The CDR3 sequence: CASSYAAGPSWANVLTF.

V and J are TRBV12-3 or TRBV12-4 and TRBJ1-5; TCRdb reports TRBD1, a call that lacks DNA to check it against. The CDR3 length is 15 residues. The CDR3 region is CASSFSGQGSKPQHF.

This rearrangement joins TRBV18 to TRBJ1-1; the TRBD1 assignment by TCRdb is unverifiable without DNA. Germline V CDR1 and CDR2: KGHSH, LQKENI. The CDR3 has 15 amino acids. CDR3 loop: CASSPVTGQGTEAFF. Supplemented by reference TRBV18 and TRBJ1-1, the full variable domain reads NAGVMQNPRHLVRRRGQEARLRCSPMKGHSHVYWYRQLPEEGLKFMVYLQKENIIDESGMPKERFSAEFPKEGPSILRIQQVVRGDSAAYFCASSPVTGQGTEAFFGQGTRLTVV.

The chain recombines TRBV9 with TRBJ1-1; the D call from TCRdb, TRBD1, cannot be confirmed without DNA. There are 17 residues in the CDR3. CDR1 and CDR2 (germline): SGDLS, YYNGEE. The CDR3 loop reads CASSVDLPQGMNTEAFF.